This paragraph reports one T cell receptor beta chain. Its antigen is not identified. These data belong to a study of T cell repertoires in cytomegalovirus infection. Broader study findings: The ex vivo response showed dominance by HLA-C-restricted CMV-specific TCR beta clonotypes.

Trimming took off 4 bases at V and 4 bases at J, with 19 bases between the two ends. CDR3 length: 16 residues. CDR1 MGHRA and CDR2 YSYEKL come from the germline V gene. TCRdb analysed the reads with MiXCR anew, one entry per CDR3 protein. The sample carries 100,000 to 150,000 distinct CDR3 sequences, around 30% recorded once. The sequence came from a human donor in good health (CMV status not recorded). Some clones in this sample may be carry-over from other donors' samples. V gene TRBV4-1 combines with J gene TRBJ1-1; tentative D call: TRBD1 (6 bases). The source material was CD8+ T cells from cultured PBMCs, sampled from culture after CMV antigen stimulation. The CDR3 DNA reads TGCGCCAGCAGCCCGCGATCAGGACAGCTCCTCACTGAAGCTTTCTTT. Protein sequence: CASSPRSGQLLTEAFF.